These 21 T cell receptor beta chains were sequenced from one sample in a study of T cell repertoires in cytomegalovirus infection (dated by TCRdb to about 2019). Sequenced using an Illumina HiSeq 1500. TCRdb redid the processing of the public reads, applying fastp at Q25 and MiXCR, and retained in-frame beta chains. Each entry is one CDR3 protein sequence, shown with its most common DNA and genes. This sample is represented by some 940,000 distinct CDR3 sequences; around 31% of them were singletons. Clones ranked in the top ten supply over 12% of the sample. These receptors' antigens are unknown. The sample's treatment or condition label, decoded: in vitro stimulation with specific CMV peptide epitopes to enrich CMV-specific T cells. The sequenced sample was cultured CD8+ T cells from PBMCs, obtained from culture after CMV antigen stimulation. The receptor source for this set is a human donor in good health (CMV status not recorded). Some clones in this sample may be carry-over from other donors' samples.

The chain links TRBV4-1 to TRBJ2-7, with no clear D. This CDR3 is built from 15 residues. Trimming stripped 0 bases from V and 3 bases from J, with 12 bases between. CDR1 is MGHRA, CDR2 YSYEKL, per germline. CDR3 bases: TGCGCCAGCAGCCAAGATACCCCCCCTCTCTACGAGCAGTACTTC. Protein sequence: CASSQDTPPLYEQYF.

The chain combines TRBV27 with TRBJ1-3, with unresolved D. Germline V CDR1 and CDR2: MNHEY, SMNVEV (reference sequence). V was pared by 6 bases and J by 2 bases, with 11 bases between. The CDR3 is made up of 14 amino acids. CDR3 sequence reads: CASSTSGTGNTIYF. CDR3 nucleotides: TGTGCCAGCAGCACCAGTGGAACTGGAAACACCATATATTTT.

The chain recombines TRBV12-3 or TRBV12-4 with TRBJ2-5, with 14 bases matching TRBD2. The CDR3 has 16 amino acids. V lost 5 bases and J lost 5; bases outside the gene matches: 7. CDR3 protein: CASSPRLAGGLETQYF. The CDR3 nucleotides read TGTGCCAGCAGTCCTCGACTAGCGGGGGGGCTGGAGACCCAGTACTTC.

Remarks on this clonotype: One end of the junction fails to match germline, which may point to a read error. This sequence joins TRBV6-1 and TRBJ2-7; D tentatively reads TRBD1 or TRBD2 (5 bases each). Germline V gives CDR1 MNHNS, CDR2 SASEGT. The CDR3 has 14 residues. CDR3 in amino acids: CASSEIRGAYKQYF. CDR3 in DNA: TGTGCCAGCAGTGAAATTAGAGGGGCCTACAAGCAGTACTTC.

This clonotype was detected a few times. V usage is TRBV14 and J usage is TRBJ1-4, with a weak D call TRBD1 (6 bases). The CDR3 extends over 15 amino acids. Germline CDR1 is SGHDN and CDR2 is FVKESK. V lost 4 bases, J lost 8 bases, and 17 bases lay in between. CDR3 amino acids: CASSPGGGGREKLFF. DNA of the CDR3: TGTGCCAGCAGCCCCGGCGGCGGGGGCCGGGAAAAACTGTTTTTT.

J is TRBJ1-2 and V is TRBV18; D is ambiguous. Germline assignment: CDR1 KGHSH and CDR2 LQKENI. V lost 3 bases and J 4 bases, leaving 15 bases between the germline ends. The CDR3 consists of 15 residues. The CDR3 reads CASSPPEVLPYGYTF. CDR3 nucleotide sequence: TGTGCCAGCTCACCCCCCGAGGTCTTACCCTATGGCTACACCTTC.

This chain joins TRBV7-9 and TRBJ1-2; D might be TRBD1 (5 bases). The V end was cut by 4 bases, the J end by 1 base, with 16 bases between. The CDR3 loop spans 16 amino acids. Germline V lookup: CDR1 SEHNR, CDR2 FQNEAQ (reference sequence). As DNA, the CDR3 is TGTGCCAGCAGCTCCCCATGGGCAGGGATTAACTATGGCTACACCTTC. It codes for CASSSPWAGINYGYTF.

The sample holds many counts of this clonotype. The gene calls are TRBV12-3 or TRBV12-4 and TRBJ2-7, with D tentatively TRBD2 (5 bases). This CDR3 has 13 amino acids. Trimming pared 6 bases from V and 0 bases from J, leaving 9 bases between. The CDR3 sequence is CASSPGFSYEQYV. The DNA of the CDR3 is TGTGCCAGCAGCCCGGGGTTCTCCTACGAGCAGTACGTC.

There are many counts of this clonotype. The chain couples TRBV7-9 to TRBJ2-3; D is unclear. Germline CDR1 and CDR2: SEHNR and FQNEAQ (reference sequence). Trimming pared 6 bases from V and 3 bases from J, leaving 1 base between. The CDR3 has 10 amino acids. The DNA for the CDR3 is TGTGCCAGCAGGACAGATACGCAGTATTTT. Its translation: CASRTDTQYF.

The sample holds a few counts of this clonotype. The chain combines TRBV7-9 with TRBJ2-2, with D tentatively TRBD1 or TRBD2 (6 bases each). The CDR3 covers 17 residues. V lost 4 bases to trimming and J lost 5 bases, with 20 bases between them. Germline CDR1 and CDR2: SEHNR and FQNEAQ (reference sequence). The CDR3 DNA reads TGTGCCAGCAGCTCCACCTCGGGGGCGAGGGCGACCGGGGAGCTGTTTTTT. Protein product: CASSSTSGARATGELFF.

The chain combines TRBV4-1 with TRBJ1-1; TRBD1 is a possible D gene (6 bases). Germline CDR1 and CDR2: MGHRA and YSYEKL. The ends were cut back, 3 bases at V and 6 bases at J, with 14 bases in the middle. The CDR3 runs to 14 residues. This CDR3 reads CASSQRQASSEAFF. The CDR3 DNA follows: TGCGCCAGCAGCCAGAGACAGGCCTCCTCTGAAGCTTTCTTT.

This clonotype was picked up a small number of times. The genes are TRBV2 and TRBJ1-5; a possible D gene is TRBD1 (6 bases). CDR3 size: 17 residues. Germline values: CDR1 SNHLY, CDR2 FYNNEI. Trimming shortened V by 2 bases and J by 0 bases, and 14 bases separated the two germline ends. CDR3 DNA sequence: TGTGCCAGCAGTGAACCTCCAGGGGATTATAGCAATCAGCCCCAGCATTTT. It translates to CASSEPPGDYSNQPQHF.

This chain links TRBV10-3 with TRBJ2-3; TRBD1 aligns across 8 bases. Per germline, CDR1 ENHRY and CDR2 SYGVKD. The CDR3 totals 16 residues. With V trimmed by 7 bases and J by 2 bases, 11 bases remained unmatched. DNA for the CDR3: TGTGCCATCACCTCGGGAACAGGGGGATCCACAGATACGCAGTATTTT. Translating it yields CAITSGTGGSTDTQYF.

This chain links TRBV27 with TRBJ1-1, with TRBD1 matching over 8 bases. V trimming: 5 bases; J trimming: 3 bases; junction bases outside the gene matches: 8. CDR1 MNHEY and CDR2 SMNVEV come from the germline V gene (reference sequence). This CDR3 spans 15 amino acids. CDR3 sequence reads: CASSTYRGRDTEAFF. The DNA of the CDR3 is TGTGCCAGCAGTACTTACAGGGGGAGGGACACTGAAGCTTTCTTT.

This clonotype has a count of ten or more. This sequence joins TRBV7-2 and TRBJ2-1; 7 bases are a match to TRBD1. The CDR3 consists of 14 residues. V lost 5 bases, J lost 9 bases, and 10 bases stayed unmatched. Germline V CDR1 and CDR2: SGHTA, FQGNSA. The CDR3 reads CASSLERGPLEQFF. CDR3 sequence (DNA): TGTGCCAGCAGCCTCGAGAGGGGGCCGCTTGAGCAGTTCTTC.

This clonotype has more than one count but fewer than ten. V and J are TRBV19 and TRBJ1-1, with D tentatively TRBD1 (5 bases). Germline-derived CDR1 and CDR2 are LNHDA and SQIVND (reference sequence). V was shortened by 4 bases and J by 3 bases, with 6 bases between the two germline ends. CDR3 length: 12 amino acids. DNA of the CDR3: TGTGCCAGTAGTAGGGGCCACACTGAAGCTTTCTTT. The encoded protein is CASSRGHTEAFF.

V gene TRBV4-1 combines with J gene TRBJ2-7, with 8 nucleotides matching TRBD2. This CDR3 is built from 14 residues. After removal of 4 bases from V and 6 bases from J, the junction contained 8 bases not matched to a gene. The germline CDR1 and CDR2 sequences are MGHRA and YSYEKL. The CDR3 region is CASSPHAREGEQYF. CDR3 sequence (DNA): TGCGCCAGCAGCCCTCACGCCCGGGAGGGCGAGCAGTACTTC.

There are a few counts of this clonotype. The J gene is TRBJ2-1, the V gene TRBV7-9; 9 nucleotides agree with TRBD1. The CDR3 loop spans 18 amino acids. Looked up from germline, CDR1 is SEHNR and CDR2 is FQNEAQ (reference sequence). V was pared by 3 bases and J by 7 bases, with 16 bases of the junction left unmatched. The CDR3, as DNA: TGTGCCAGCAGCTTCTCGGCCCGGCCGGGACAGGGTTGGAATGAGCAGTTCTTC. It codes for CASSFSARPGQGWNEQFF.

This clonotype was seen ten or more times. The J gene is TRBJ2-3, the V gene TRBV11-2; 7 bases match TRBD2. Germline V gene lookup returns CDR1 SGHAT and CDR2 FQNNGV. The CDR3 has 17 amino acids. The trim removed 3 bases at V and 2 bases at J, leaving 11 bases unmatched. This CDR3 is CASSFPLAGYHTDTQYF. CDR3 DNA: TGTGCCAGCAGCTTTCCCTTAGCGGGCTACCACACAGATACGCAGTATTTT.

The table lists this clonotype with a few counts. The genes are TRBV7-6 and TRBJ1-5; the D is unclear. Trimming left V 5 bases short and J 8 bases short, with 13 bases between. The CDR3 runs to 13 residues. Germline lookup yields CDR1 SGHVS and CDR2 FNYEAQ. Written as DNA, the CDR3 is TGTGCCAGCAGCCCGGGCGGTTTCGAGCCCCAGCATTTT. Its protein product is CASSPGGFEPQHF.

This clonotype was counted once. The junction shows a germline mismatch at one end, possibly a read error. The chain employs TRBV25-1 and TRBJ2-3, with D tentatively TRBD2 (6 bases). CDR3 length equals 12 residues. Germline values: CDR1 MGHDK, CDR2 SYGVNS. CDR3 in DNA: TGTGCCAGCAGTGAATATACCTTGGGACTTCGCTTT. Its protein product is CASSEYTLGLRF.